This T cell receptor (beta chain) comes out of a study of blood T cell repertoires in COVID-19. About the research overall: Sites across the United States, Italy and Spain contributed samples from acute and convalescent COVID-19. Sample material is recorded as cDNA or gDNA derived from T cells, B-cell-depleted T cells, or PBMCs.

Authors' processing steps: For nucleated cells, counts were estimated from reference gene primer amplification. TCRdb keeps only in-frame clones here, not all; method: immunoSEQ multiplex PCR. From that table come the V and J calls and clone size; the DNA was used to work out D and trimming. Of over 250,000 clones listed, approximately 85% were seen once; the top ten hold about 5.1%. The CDR3 spans 13 residues. The germline V and J ends were trimmed by 5 bases and 7 bases, with 15 bases remaining between them. Germline-derived CDR1 and CDR2 are SGHTA and FQGNSA. Sample: peripheral blood. This TCR came from a middle-aged man with active or convalescent COVID-19. The rearrangement joins TRBV7-2 to TRBJ2-7, with D possibly matching TRBD1 (6 bases). CDR3 amino acids: CASSRDQGREQYF. In DNA form, the CDR3 reads TGTGCCAGCAGCCGAGACCAGGGGAGAGAGCAGTACTTC.